The sequence of this T cell receptor beta chain was determined in a study of blood T cells in healthy people across ages. Together with a sample-barcoded 5' primer, a J-beta primer mix was included in a second PCR lasting about 7 to 11 cycles. From the 5' RACE reads, TCRdb called clonotypes with MiXCR, one entry per CDR3 protein. The sample has over 600,000 distinct CDR3 sequences, 40% to 45% seen once. Germline V lookup: CDR1 KGHSH, CDR2 LQKENI. V gave up 1 base and J gave up 0 bases, with 15 bases separating them. The CDR3 consists of 17 residues. Study-wide points: Older age went with lower TCR beta diversity per million T cells, in a roughly linear way. Possibly, changes in expanded clonotypes were confounded because donor CMV status was unknown. The long-lived group displayed more naive CD4+ cells, plus higher diversity, than the aged donors did. With unsorted PBMCs, a conclusive comparison of naive versus antigen-experienced cells was not possible.

Concerning this clonotype: Its antigen is not identified.

V is TRBV18 and J is TRBJ2-5, with D perhaps matching TRBD1 (6 bases). The TCR originated in an elderly man in good health. Input material: blood. The CDR3, as DNA: TGTGCCAGCTCACCACTGAGGACAGACAAGTACCAAGAGACCCAGTACTTC. Protein: CASSPLRTDKYQETQYF.